This T cell receptor (beta chain) was documented in a study of T cells after yellow fever vaccination. Regarding the study as a whole: The study re-detected most primary-vaccination clones after the booster (about 96% CD4, approximately 87% CD8).

MiXCR, applied by TCRdb to the 5' RACE reads, yields one record per CDR3 protein. The table records about 330,000 distinct CDR3 sequences, less than 9.5% of them present only once. A few counts support this clonotype. Its matching antigen is unknown. One junction end does not reproduce the germline sequence, and a read error may be involved. The sequencing used PBMCs, collected roughly 45 days after the first yellow fever vaccination. The receptor was isolated from a man between 18 and 35 years old who received the YFV17D yellow fever vaccine.

The CDR3 loop is CASSHSGPTNEKLFF. The CDR3 nucleotides are TGTGCCAGCAGTCACTCGGGACCGACTAATGAAAAACTGTTTTTT. This chain joins TRBV6-5 and TRBJ1-4, with TRBD1 as a possible D gene (5 bases). The CDR3 loop spans 15 amino acids. Germline loops: CDR1 MNHEY, CDR2 SVGAGI.